The subject of this entry is one TCR beta chain. Its antigen target is currently unknown. Per-base quality was not reported, and no clone a single base away is much larger than it. The entire isolated RNA was reverse transcribed using the High Capacity cDNA Reverse Transcription Kit, and thus expressed TCRB transcripts were sequenced. Naive, central memory and regulatory T cell samples underwent deep immunoSEQ sequencing, averaging approximately 3.5 million total reads per sample. Sorted cells were lysed in RLT buffer, and RNA was extracted using DNase-treated RNeasy Micro or Mini kits according to cell number. Each cell subset was processed separately to prevent cross-contamination, with patient and healthy donor samples processed together. TCRB sequences were amplified from cDNA with the immunoSEQ multiplex PCR, producing 87-bp fragments spanning the CDR3 region. The amplicons were sequenced using the Illumina HiSeq platform. Processing in the source paper ran as follows. PCR bias was corrected computationally using synthetic template baselines, and reads within Hamming distance 2 were collapsed, with unmergeable singletons discarded. Reads were aligned against IMGT to assign V, D and J genes, CDR3 length and insertions or deletions at six rearrangement sites. Within each subset, clonotype counts were normalized to sorted cell number, after which true diversity and Gini coefficients were computed with the tcR R package. The overlap coefficient, calculated on TCRB nucleotide sequences, was used to measure repertoire sharing. This immuneACCESS table, as held by TCRdb, lists in-frame sequences with V and J called but not all clones. Of the missing ones, under half trace to an unresolved V gene in checked studies; the others have no known cause. D and trimming were read from the DNA, whereas the V and J calls and clone size are those reported in that table. The sample contains hundreds of thousands of clones, about a tenth of them found a single time. The top ten hold roughly 1% of the sample.

The data derive from a study of beta chain features in type 1 diabetes (dated by TCRdb to 2016 to 2018). Concerning the study at large: Mean age, gender distribution, total cell number and subset yield were not different between patients and healthy donors. A total of 85 million to 140 million sorted cells were examined across all samples, and a strong correlation was observed between cell number per subset and RNA yield. The study compared TCRB repertoires of sorted circulating CD4+ T cell subsets between recently diagnosed type 1 diabetes patients and matched healthy donors. Naive and central memory subsets were obtained from all 30 or so donors, but regulatory and stem cell-like memory subsets were isolated from only 8 patients and 8 healthy donors. What the study reported, not specific to this receptor: Because small numbers of individuals were included in the HLA sub-analyses, any influence of HLA type on TCRB rearrangement was left unresolved. Patients with type 1 diabetes made fewer insertions and deleted more nucleotides at VDJ recombination sites, implying thymic rearrangement abnormalities. Type 1 diabetes patients showed a moderate but significant shortening of TCRB CDR3 length in all four CD4+ subsets. PCR may preferentially amplify shorter templates, but because patient and control samples were amplified and corrected together, any resulting skew would affect both groups equally. Sequencing cDNA rather than genomic DNA could over-represent highly expressing activated cells, although activation and CD3 levels did not differ between groups. Naive, central memory and regulatory TCRB repertoires appeared more similar among patients than among healthy donors.

Taken from the germline V gene, the CDR1 and CDR2 loops are SGHTS and YDEGEE. Taken from cysteine to phenylalanine, the CDR3 has 15 residues. CDR3 DNA only is kept here, 45 bases in frame from base 1. V and J are truncated by 0 bases and 8 bases respectively, leaving an intervening sequence of 12 bases. Each donor gave one peripheral blood draw, roughly 0.12 L on average, collected into heparinised tubes. A BD FACSAria II and a panel including CD45RO, CCR7, CD25, CD127, CD95 and CD27 were used to sort naive, central memory, regulatory and stem cell-like memory CD4+ T cells. Every sorted population had a purity above 95%. PBMCs were isolated right away by Lymphoprep density gradient centrifugation and were stained directly, without culture. So that batch effects would be minimized, each experiment stained and sorted samples in pairs, pairing one healthy donor with one patient.

This chain is built from TRBV5-8 and TRBJ1-6; no D gene can be assigned with confidence. This TCR was recovered from a man younger than 45 with type 1 diabetes. Sequenced input: central memory CD4+ T cells from blood. The DNA reads as follows: TGTGCCAGCAGCTTGGAAGCGATTAGGGATTCACCCCTCCACTTT. Protein translation: CASSLEAIRDSPLHF.